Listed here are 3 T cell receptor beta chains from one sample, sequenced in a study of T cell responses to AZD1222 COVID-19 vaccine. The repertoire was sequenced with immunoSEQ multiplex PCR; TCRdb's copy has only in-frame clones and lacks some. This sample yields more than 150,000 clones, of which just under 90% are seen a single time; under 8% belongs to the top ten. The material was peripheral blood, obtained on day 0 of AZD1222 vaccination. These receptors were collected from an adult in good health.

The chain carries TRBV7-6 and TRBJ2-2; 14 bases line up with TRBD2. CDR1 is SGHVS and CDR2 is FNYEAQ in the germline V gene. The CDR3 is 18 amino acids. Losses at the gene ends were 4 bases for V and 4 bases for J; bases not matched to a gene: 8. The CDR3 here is CASSSQGLAGASTGELFF. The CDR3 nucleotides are TGTGCCAGCAGCTCCCAGGGACTAGCGGGAGCGAGCACCGGGGAGCTGTTTTTT.

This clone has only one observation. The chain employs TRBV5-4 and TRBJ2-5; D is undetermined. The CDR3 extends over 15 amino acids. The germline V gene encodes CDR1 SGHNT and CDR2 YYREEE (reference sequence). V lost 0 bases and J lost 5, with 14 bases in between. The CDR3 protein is CASSLDLRSAETQYF. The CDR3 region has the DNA TGTGCCAGCAGCTTGGATCTGAGGAGCGCGGAGACCCAGTACTTC.

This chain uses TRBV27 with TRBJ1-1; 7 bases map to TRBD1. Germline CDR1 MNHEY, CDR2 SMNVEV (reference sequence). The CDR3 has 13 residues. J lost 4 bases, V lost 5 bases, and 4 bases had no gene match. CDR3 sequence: CASSPGGITEAFF. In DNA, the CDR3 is TGTGCCAGCAGTCCAGGGGGAATCACTGAAGCTTTCTTT.